This T cell receptor (beta chain) was identified in a study of T cells in Graves' hyperthyroidism and ophthalmopathy. Study-wide background: Blood was drawn when the patient was first diagnosed and still untreated. Study-wide results and limits: A 13 V-J signature model discriminated ophthalmopathy versus stable hyperthyroidism.

This clonotype was counted ten times or more. Its target is unknown. Duration under 3 months, a NOSPECS grade of at least 4, and a Clinical Activity Score of at least 3 characterized the ophthalmopathy patients. Every diagnosis used clinical symptoms, serum thyroxine and TRAb, thyroid ultrasound and orbital computed tomography. TCR beta CDR3 sequences were amplified from RNA transcripts. First-round RT-PCR with HTBI primers amplified the TCR CDR3 region. TCRdb processed the multiplex PCR reads anew with MiXCR; each CDR3 protein has one entry. The table records approximately 300,000 distinct CDR3 sequences, 17% of them present only once. Germline loops: CDR1 MNHEY, CDR2 SMNVEV (reference sequence). The CDR3 has 15 amino acids. The germline V and J ends were trimmed by 4 bases and 6 bases, with 18 bases remaining between them.

The sample was blood. This sequence was found in a woman between 55 and 75 years old with Graves' ophthalmopathy. V is TRBV27 and J is TRBJ1-2; possibly TRBD1 for D (6 bases). The CDR3 spells CASSWGRGPQNGYTF. In DNA, the CDR3 is TGTGCCAGCAGTTGGGGGCGTGGCCCACAAAATGGCTACACCTTC.